These 20 T cell receptor beta chains were sequenced from one sample in a study of blood T cells in healthy people across ages. The second PCR ran about 6 to 12 cycles with a sample-barcoded 5' primer and J-beta primers. TCRdb processed the 5' RACE reads anew with MiXCR; each CDR3 protein has one entry. The sample comprises some 1.8 million distinct CDR3 sequences, around 40% of which are singletons, and about 23% rests with the top ten. The sample consisted of blood. These receptors originate from a human donor in good health.

Regarding this clonotype: Germline and junction disagree at one end, which may indicate a read error. The chain carries TRBV7-2 and TRBJ2-4, with 10 bases fitting TRBD2. Germline V gene sequence: CDR1 SGHTA, CDR2 FQGNSA. The CDR3 totals 15 residues. CDR3 region: CANSSQAGGLSIQYF. CDR3 nucleotide sequence: TGTGCCAACAGCTCCCAAGCGGGGGGGCTTAGCATTCAGTACTTC.

The gene calls are TRBV5-4 and TRBJ2-3, with TRBD1 matching over 7 bases. Germline V gives CDR1 SGHNT, CDR2 YYREEE (reference sequence). This CDR3 is 17 amino acids long. The ends lost 0 bases at V and 4 bases at J; junction bases unmatched: 11. CDR3 protein: CASSLGLVSGGSDTQYF. CDR3 in DNA: TGTGCCAGCAGCTTGGGTTTGGTGTCAGGGGGATCAGATACGCAGTATTTT.

For this clonotype: The junction does not match germline at one end; this may be a read error. The V call is TRBV20-1, the J call TRBJ2-7, with D possibly being TRBD2 (6 bases). Germline V gene data show CDR1 as DFQATT and CDR2 as SNEGSKA (reference sequence). The CDR3 runs to 14 residues. The CDR3 is CSTSLLADSYEQYF. CDR3 sequence (DNA): TGCAGTACTAGTTTATTAGCGGACTCCTACGAGCAGTACTTC.

In this sample, this clonotype turned up a few times. The chain carries TRBV4-1 and TRBJ2-7; D is perhaps TRBD2 (5 bases). The germline gives CDR1 MGHRA, CDR2 YSYEKL. This CDR3 region has 15 residues. Trimming took 0 bases from V and 3 from J, leaving 12 bases between them. The chain's CDR3 is CASSQEDGGGYEQYF. The CDR3 nucleotides are TGCGCCAGCAGCCAAGAGGACGGAGGCGGCTACGAGCAGTACTTC.

The gene calls are TRBV6-1 and TRBJ2-6, with unresolved D. V shed 0 bases and J shed 4 bases, with 16 bases lying between them. The V gene's germline CDR1 is MNHNS and CDR2 SASEGT. There are 18 residues in the CDR3. The CDR3 bases are TGTGCCAGCAGTGAAGCTGGGCCAGGATTGCTCGGGGCCAACGTCCTGACTTTC. Protein sequence: CASSEAGPGLLGANVLTF.

This clonotype was counted only a few times. This chain connects TRBV7-6 to TRBJ1-2; D is ambiguous. There are 14 residues in the CDR3. The germline V gene has CDR1 SGHVS and CDR2 FNYEAQ. Trimming stripped 2 bases from V and 4 bases from J, with 11 bases between. This CDR3 is CASSLQESSYGYTF. The CDR3 nucleotides read TGTGCCAGCAGCTTACAGGAATCTAGCTATGGCTACACCTTC.

The J gene is TRBJ1-1, the V gene TRBV10-3; 9 nucleotides line up with TRBD1. The germline V gene encodes CDR1 ENHRY and CDR2 SYGVKD. This CDR3 comprises 12 residues. V lost 6 bases and J lost 11; bases outside the gene matches: 7. DNA for the CDR3: TGTGCCATCAGCCGGGACAGGGAAGAGGCTTTCTTT. It yields the protein CAISRDREEAFF.

The V call is TRBV6-5, the J call TRBJ2-1; D is perhaps TRBD2 (6 bases). The CDR3 has 14 residues. Trimming pared 5 bases from V and 9 bases from J, leaving 17 bases between. The germline gives CDR1 MNHEY, CDR2 SVGAGI. The DNA of the CDR3 is TGTGCCAGCAGTCCCCCGGCGACTAGGGGTGAGCAGTTCTTC. Amino acid sequence: CASSPPATRGEQFF.

The table lists this clonotype with a few counts. The J gene is TRBJ1-2, the V gene TRBV6-5; no clear D. CDR3 length: 12 residues. Trimming took 5 bases from V and 11 from J, leaving 15 bases between them. From germline, CDR1 is MNHEY and CDR2 SVGAGI. CDR3 protein: CASSHSGGMYTF. For the CDR3, the DNA is TGTGCCAGCAGTCACAGCGGAGGGATGTACACCTTC.

A few counts support this clonotype. This chain joins TRBV28 and TRBJ1-6; D ambiguous. The germline V gene encodes CDR1 MDHEN and CDR2 SYDVKM. This CDR3 contains 14 residues. Deletions cut 8 bases from V and 3 bases from J, with 11 bases between. CDR3 DNA: TGTGCCAGCGGTAGAGGGAACTATAATTCACCCCTCCACTTT. This encodes CASGRGNYNSPLHF.

This clonotype has more than one count but fewer than ten. CDR3 region: CSAREQQLLVNYGYTF. CDR3 DNA: TGCAGTGCTAGAGAACAACAGCTTCTTGTTAACTATGGCTACACCTTC. The chain is built from TRBV20-1 and TRBJ1-2; D remains unclear. Germline CDR1 and CDR2: DFQATT and SNEGSKA (reference sequence). Deletions cut 0 bases from V and 1 base from J, with 15 bases between. The CDR3 has 16 residues.

This clonotype was seen a few times. V gene TRBV25-1 combines with J gene TRBJ1-4, with D possibly TRBD1 on 5 matching bases. The germline V gene has CDR1 MGHDK and CDR2 SYGVNS. The V end lost 7 bases, the J end lost 11 bases, and 17 bases lay between the germline ends. This CDR3 is built from 13 residues. The CDR3 here is CASTPAGDGKLFF. In DNA form, the CDR3 reads TGTGCCAGCACCCCTGCGGGGGATGGGAAACTGTTTTTT.

The chain carries TRBV9 and TRBJ2-1; no reliable D call. The CDR3 sequence is 13 residues long. Germline V gives CDR1 SGDLS, CDR2 YYNGEE. Trimming cost V 0 bases and J 8 bases, with 9 bases left between them. CDR3 sequence: CASSVAGRHEQFF. The CDR3 region has the DNA TGTGCCAGCAGCGTAGCTGGGCGTCATGAGCAGTTCTTC.

The chain has TRBV6-2 or TRBV6-3 and TRBJ2-4, with D perhaps matching TRBD2 (7 bases). The J call may be incorrect, as the DNA end agrees better with TRBJ2-7. Germline lookup yields CDR1 MNHEY and CDR2 SVGEGT. CDR3 length: 14 amino acids. The CDR3 DNA follows: TGTGCCAGCAGCCCCCCTGGGGGGGCCTTCGAGCAGTACTTC. Translated, it gives CASSPPGGAFEQYF.

V usage is TRBV5-6 and J usage is TRBJ2-4; D gene ambiguous. Germline V gene lookup returns CDR1 SGHDT and CDR2 YYEEEE. The CDR3 is made up of 14 amino acids. Trimming took 3 bases from V and 0 from J, leaving 7 bases between them. CDR3 coding DNA: TGTGCCAGCAGCTCACTGATAGCCAAAAACATTCAGTACTTC. This gives the protein CASSSLIAKNIQYF.

CDR3 protein: CASSKYPAGAQETQYF. In DNA form, the CDR3 reads TGCGCCAGCAGCAAGTACCCAGCGGGGGCCCAAGAGACCCAGTACTTC. The chain recombines TRBV5-1 with TRBJ2-5; 8 nucleotides align to TRBD2. The CDR3 covers 16 residues. CDR1 SGHRS and CDR2 YFSETQ come from the germline V gene. The trim removed 4 bases at V and 1 base at J, leaving 9 bases unmatched. Full variable domain (rest looked up from reference TRBV5-1 and TRBJ2-5): KAGVTQTPRYLIKTRGQQVTLSCSPISGHRSVSWYQQTPGQGLQFLFEYFSETQRNKGNFPGRFSGRQFSNSRSEMNVSTLELGDSALYLCASSKYPAGAQETQYFGPGTRLLVL.

A note on this clonotype: Sequence at one end of the junction differs from germline and may be a read error. This rearrangement joins TRBV10-3 to TRBJ2-1; 9 bases map to TRBD2. This CDR3 has 16 residues. Germline lookup yields CDR1 ENHRY and CDR2 SYGVKD. CDR3 sequence reads: CAISELAGSSCNEQFF. CDR3 DNA: TGTGCCATCAGTGAGCTAGCGGGGAGCTCCTGCAATGAGCAGTTCTTC.

This clonotype was counted only a few times. The chain uses TRBV19 and TRBJ2-7; D may match TRBD1 or TRBD2 (8 bases each). The J call may not be correct, given that the DNA end is closer to TRBJ2-5. Germline V gene lookup returns CDR1 LNHDA and CDR2 SQIVND (reference sequence). The CDR3 contains 14 residues. CDR3: CASTQGAGGETQYF. The CDR3 DNA reads TGTGCCAGTACCCAGGGGGCGGGGGGAGAGACCCAGTACTTC.

About this clonotype itself: At one end the junction does not follow the germline gene, possibly because of a read error. The chain uses TRBV6-6 and TRBJ1-2; the D is unclear. The CDR3 sequence is 13 residues long. Germline V lookup: CDR1 MNHNY, CDR2 SVGAGI (reference sequence). CDR3 in DNA: TGTGCCAGCACCATGACACCTAACTATGGCTACATCTTC. This encodes CASTMTPNYGYIF.

Remarks on this clonotype: Germline is not matched at one junction end, which may reflect a read error. The V gene is TRBV10-3, the J gene TRBJ2-3, with 8 bases identical to TRBD2. Germline CDR1 ENHRY, CDR2 SYGVKD. The CDR3 contains 14 residues. Here the CDR3 DNA reads TGTGCCATCAGTGGTGGACTAGCAAGAGATACGCGGTATTTT. Translating gives CAISGGLARDTRYF.